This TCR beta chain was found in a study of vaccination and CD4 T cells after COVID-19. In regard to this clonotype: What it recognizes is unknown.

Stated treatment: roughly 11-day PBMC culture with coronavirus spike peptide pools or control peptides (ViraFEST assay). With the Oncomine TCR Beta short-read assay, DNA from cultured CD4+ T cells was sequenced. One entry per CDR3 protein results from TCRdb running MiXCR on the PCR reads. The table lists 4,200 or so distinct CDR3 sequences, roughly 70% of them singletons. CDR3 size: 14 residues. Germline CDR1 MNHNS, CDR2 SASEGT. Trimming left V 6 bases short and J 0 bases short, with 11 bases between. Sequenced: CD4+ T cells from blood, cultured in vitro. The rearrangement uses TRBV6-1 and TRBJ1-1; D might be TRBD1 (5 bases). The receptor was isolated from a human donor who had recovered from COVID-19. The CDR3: CASRRTDMNTEAFF. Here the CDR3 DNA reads TGTGCCAGCAGGAGGACGGACATGAACACTGAAGCTTTCTTT.